This TCR beta chain was obtained from a study of cytomegalovirus exposure and HLA in healthy donors. The wider study: The same platform was used for the 110 or so validation repertoires and the approximately 670 first-cohort repertoires, a later analysis reported. Whole-study findings and limits: The listing of approximately 160 TCR beta chains classed them as cytomegalovirus-associated. Most TCR sequences proved rare, with some public TCRs found in many donors. Testing in vitro showed three CMV-associated chains specific for CMV antigens.

Of note for this clone: Its antigen remains unidentified.

The CDR3 spans 16 residues. Germline assignment: CDR1 SGDLS and CDR2 YYNGEE. J gave up 2 bases and V 4 bases, and 10 bases lay outside the gene matches. Some clones are missing from TCRdb's copy, which holds only in-frame ones; the method was immunoSEQ multiplex PCR. The sample carries around 150,000 clones, 89% recorded once. The TCR originated in a man aged 18 to 35 in good health and CMV-seropositive. The material sequenced was PBMCs. The genes are TRBV9 and TRBJ2-5, with TRBD2 matching over 8 bases. The CDR3 DNA is TGTGCCAGCAGCAAAGCTGGGGCGGGAGGTCAAGAGACCCAGTACTTC. As protein: CASSKAGAGGQETQYF.